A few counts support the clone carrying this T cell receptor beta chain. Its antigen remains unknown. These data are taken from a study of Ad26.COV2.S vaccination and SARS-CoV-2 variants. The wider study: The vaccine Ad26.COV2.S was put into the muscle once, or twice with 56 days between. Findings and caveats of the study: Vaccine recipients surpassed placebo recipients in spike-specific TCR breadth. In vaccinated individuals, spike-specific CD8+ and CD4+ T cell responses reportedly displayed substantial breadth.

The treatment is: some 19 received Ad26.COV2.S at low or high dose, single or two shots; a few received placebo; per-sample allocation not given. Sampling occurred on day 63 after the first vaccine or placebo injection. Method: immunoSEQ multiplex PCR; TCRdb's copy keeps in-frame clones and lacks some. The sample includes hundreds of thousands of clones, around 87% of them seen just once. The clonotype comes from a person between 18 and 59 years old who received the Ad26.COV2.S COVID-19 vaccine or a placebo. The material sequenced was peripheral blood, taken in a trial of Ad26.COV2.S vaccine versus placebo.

In nucleotides, the CDR3 is TGTGCCAGCAGCCCCGGCTCTGATCCCACCGGGGAGCTGTTTTTT. Its protein is CASSPGSDPTGELFF. The chain is built from TRBV7-9 and TRBJ2-2; D uncertain. V lost 5 bases, J lost 4 bases, and 14 bases lay in between. The CDR3 has 15 amino acids. Germline CDR1 and CDR2: SEHNR and FQNEAQ (reference sequence).